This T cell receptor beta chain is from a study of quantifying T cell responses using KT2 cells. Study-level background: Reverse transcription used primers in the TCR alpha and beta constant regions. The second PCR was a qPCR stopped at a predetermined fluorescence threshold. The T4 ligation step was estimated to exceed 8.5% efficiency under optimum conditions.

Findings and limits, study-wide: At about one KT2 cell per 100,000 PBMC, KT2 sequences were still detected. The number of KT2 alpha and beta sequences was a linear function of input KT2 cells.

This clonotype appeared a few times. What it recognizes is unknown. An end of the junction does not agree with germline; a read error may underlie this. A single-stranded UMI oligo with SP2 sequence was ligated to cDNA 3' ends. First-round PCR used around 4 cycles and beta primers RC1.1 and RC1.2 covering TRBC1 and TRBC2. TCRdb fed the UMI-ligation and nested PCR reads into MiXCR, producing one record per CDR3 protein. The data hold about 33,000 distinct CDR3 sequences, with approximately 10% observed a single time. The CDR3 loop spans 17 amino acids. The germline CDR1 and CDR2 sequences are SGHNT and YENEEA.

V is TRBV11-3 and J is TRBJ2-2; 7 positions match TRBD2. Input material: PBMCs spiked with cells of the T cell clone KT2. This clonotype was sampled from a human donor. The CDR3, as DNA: TGTGCCAGCACCTTAGGTTTGCGGGAGTTTGAGTCCGGGGAGCTGTTTTTT. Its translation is CASTLGLREFESGELFF.